The 18 T cell receptor beta chains in this list originate from one sample, sequenced in a study of OX40 agonist ivuxolimab in advanced cancers. TCRdb's table, derived via immunoSEQ multiplex PCR, lists solely in-frame clones and lacks some. Found here are roughly 79,000 clones, approximately 90% of them singletons; the top ten hold about 10%. Here the sequenced sample was CD4+ or CD8+ T cells sorted from blood, taken in a trial of the OX40 agonist ivuxolimab. The receptors originated from an adult with an advanced solid tumor such as melanoma, head and neck, liver or kidney cancer.

The chain has TRBV27 and TRBJ1-2; TRBD1 is a possible D gene (6 bases). The CDR3 has 13 residues. V was pared by 5 bases and J by 4 bases, with 11 bases between. Germline V gene data show CDR1 as MNHEY and CDR2 as SMNVEV (reference sequence). This CDR3 is CASSPSGAYGYTF. DNA for the CDR3: TGTGCCAGCAGTCCGTCGGGGGCCTATGGCTACACCTTC.

The CDR3 loop reads CASSLAGGPLRETQYF. The CDR3 DNA follows: TGTGCCAGCAGCTTAGCGGGGGGGCCATTACGAGAGACCCAGTACTTC. V gene TRBV7-2 combines with J gene TRBJ2-5, with TRBD2 as a possible D gene (7 bases). V dropped 0 bases and J dropped 4 bases, with 15 bases sitting between them. Germline lookup yields CDR1 SGHTA and CDR2 FQGNSA. The CDR3 spans 16 residues. The entire variable domain, with the rest obtained from reference TRBV7-2 and TRBJ2-5, is as follows: GAGVSQSPSNKVTEKGKDVELRCDPISGHTALYWYRQSLGQGLEFLIYFQGNSAPDKSGLPSDRFSAERTGGSVSTLTIQRTQQEDSAVYLCASSLAGGPLRETQYFGPGTRLLVL.

The chain has TRBV7-9 and TRBJ2-7, with D hard to call. This CDR3 contains 14 residues. Germline CDR1 and CDR2: SEHNR and FQNEAQ (reference sequence). The V gene lost 5 bases and the J gene lost 3 bases, with 14 bases spanning the gap. The CDR3 sequence is CASSRLDFDYEQYF. The CDR3 nucleotides are TGTGCCAGCAGCCGCTTAGATTTTGACTACGAGCAGTACTTC.

This clone was recorded only once. The chain joins TRBV19 to TRBJ1-1; possible D gene TRBD1, 5 bases. V lost 3 bases and J 3 bases, leaving 17 bases between the germline ends. CDR3 length equals 16 residues. CDR1 and CDR2 from the germline V gene are LNHDA and SQIVND (reference sequence). Here the CDR3 DNA reads TGTGCCAGTAGTATCCCCCAGGGTACATACGACACTGAAGCTTTCTTT. This gives the protein CASSIPQGTYDTEAFF. Filled out from reference TRBV19 and TRBJ1-1, the complete variable domain reads DGGITQSPKYLFRKEGQNVTLSCEQNLNHDAMYWYRQDPGQGLRLIYYSQIVNDFQKGDIAEGYSVSREKKESFPLTVTSAQKNPTAFYLCASSIPQGTYDTEAFFGQGTRLTVV.

A remark on this clone: This same CDR3 is encoded by further DNA sequences in the sample. The V call is TRBV6-6, the J call TRBJ1-1; D remains ambiguous. The CDR3 totals 12 residues. Germline assignment: CDR1 MNHNY and CDR2 SVGAGI (reference sequence). The V and J ends lost 3 bases and 3 bases respectively, with 5 bases between them. The CDR3 is CASSYGDTEAFF. CDR3 DNA: TGTGCCAGCAGTTATGGAGACACTGAAGCTTTCTTT.

As concerns this clone: This same CDR3 is encoded by further DNA sequences in the sample. The J gene is TRBJ2-7, the V gene TRBV5-4; 8 positions match TRBD1. The CDR3 runs 13 residues. Germline trimming cut 4 bases from V and 3 bases from J; bases unmatched to any gene: 3. Germline CDR1 SGHNT, CDR2 YYREEE (reference sequence). The CDR3 is CASSVGTGYEQYF. The DNA of the CDR3 is TGTGCCAGCAGCGTAGGGACAGGCTACGAGCAGTACTTC.

The chain carries TRBV9 and TRBJ2-3; D perhaps matches TRBD2 (6 bases). Per the germline V gene, CDR1 is SGDLS and CDR2 is YYNGEE. This CDR3 has 12 amino acids. Trimming cost V 4 bases and J 6 bases, with 9 bases left between them. The CDR3 region has the DNA TGTGCCAGCAGCCGGAGGGTGGATACGCAGTATTTT. Protein: CASSRRVDTQYF. Full variable domain (rest looked up from reference TRBV9 and TRBJ2-3): DSGVTQTPKHLITATGQRVTLRCSPRSGDLSVYWYQQSLDQGLQFLIQYYNGEERAKGNILERFSAQQFPDLHSELNLSSLELGDSALYFCASSRRVDTQYFGPGTRLTVL.

V and J are TRBV10-2 and TRBJ2-3, with 10 positions matching TRBD2. The germline V gene has CDR1 WSHSY and CDR2 SAAADI. The V and J ends lost 5 bases and 2 bases, in that order; junction bases with no gene match: 4. There are 15 residues in the CDR3. The CDR3 DNA sequence: TGCGCCAGCAGTAGGACTAGCGGCCTCACAGATACGCAGTATTTT. Amino acid sequence: CASSRTSGLTDTQYF.

The CDR3 coding sequence is TGTGCCAGCAGCTTACAGGGGTCTCCCTTCTATGGCTACACCTTC. It encodes CASSLQGSPFYGYTF. V gene TRBV11-2 combines with J gene TRBJ1-2, with D possibly being TRBD1 (6 bases). The CDR3 extends over 15 amino acids. The germline V and J ends were trimmed by 2 bases and 4 bases, with 14 bases remaining between them. Germline V gives CDR1 SGHAT, CDR2 FQNNGV.

J is TRBJ2-5 and V is TRBV4-2, with D unresolved. The CDR3 is 15 residues long. Between the trimmed V and J ends, which lost 0 bases and 0 bases, there was a span of 8 bases. The germline V gene has CDR1 LGHNA and CDR2 YNFKEQ. CDR3 amino acids: CASSQERQNQETQYF. The CDR3 DNA sequence: TGTGCCAGCAGCCAAGAGCGGCAGAACCAAGAGACCCAGTACTTC.

This clone was seen just once. This chain joins TRBV9 and TRBJ1-6, with D possibly being TRBD1 (6 bases). This CDR3 has 14 amino acids. Deletions cut 4 bases from V and 7 bases from J, with 12 bases between. Germline lookup yields CDR1 SGDLS and CDR2 YYNGEE. Written as DNA, the CDR3 is TGTGCCAGCAGCCTTTCGGGACAAAATTCACCCCTCCACTTT. This encodes CASSLSGQNSPLHF.

The chain couples TRBV27 to TRBJ2-1; no definite D call. The V end lost 2 bases, the J end lost 0 bases, and 14 bases lay between the germline ends. The CDR3 contains 17 residues. Per the germline V gene, CDR1 is MNHEY and CDR2 is SMNVEV (reference sequence). The CDR3 nucleotides read TGTGCCAGCAGTTTAAATGGCCAAGTGGGCTCCTACAATGAGCAGTTCTTC. Translation gives CASSLNGQVGSYNEQFF.

The chain has TRBV27 and TRBJ2-7; possible D gene TRBD1, 5 bases. The CDR3 is 14 residues long. Trimming stripped 0 bases from V and 3 bases from J, with 9 bases between. In germline, CDR1 is MNHEY, CDR2 SMNVEV (reference sequence). The DNA of the CDR3 is TGTGCCAGCAGTTTATCGCCAGGGTTCTACGAGCAGTACTTC. Encoded protein: CASSLSPGFYEQYF.

This clone was observed a single time. The rearrangement links TRBV15 to TRBJ2-7; D call uncertain. The V gene lost 0 bases and the J gene lost 3 bases, with 15 bases spanning the gap. The CDR3 sequence is 16 residues long. In germline, CDR1 is LNHNV, CDR2 YYDKDF (reference sequence). In nucleotides, the CDR3 is TGTGCCACCAGCAGAGATCTGGAATCGCCAAACTACGAGCAGTACTTC. It codes for CATSRDLESPNYEQYF.

This chain connects TRBV27 to TRBJ2-7; D remains unclear. Trimming took off 0 bases at V and 5 bases at J, with 8 bases between the two ends. The germline V gene encodes CDR1 MNHEY and CDR2 SMNVEV (reference sequence). The CDR3 extends over 13 amino acids. The CDR3 coding sequence is TGTGCCAGCAGTTTATCACGGATGAACGAGCAGTACTTC. Translation: CASSLSRMNEQYF.

The V and J genes are TRBV27 and TRBJ2-2, with 12 bases lining up with TRBD1. This CDR3 comprises 18 residues. Germline CDR1 reads MNHEY; CDR2 reads SMNVEV (reference sequence). Trimming took 4 bases from V and 3 from J; bases not matched to a gene: 9. The CDR3 reads CASSYSSGQGADTGELFF. The DNA of the CDR3 is TGTGCCAGCAGTTATTCGTCGGGACAGGGGGCTGACACCGGGGAGCTGTTTTTT.

This clone was observed a single time. This chain uses TRBV6-5 with TRBJ1-2; 7 bases agree with TRBD1. The CDR3 spans 16 residues. Unmatched junction bases numbered 8, after V lost 2 bases and J lost 2 bases. Germline CDR1 reads MNHEY; CDR2 reads SVGAGI. The CDR3 reads CASSYGEQGGNYGYTF. CDR3 DNA sequence: TGTGCCAGCAGTTACGGGGAGCAGGGGGGAAACTATGGCTACACCTTC.

The V gene is TRBV2, the J gene TRBJ1-2; D is uncertain. This CDR3 is 14 amino acids long. The V gene's germline CDR1 is SNHLY and CDR2 FYNNEI. Trimming pared 9 bases from V and 4 bases from J, leaving 18 bases between. The CDR3 bases are TGTGCCAGTGCGACGGGGATAGCGGGCTATGGCTACACCTTC. As protein: CASATGIAGYGYTF.